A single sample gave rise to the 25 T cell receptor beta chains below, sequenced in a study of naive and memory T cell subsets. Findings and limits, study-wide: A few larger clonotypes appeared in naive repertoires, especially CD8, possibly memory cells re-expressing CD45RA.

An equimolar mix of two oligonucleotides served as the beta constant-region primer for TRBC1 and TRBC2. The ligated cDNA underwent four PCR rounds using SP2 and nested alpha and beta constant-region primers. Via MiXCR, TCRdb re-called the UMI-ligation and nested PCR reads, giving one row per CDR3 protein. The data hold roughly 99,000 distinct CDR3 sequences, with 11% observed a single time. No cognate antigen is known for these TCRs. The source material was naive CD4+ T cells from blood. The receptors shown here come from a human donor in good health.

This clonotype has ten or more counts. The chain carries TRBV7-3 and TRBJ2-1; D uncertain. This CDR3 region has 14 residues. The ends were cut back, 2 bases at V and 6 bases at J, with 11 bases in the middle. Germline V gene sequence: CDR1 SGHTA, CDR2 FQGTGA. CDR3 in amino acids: CASSLGPGANEQFF. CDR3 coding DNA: TGTGCCAGCAGCTTAGGGCCAGGAGCCAATGAGCAGTTCTTC.

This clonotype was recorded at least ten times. The CDR3 DNA sequence: TGTGCCAGTAGTATCGTCGACAGGATCCTAGCCGGGGAGCTGTTTTTT. This translates into CASSIVDRILAGELFF. This chain uses TRBV19 with TRBJ2-2, with D tentatively TRBD1 (6 bases). This CDR3 region has 16 residues. In germline, CDR1 is LNHDA, CDR2 SQIVND (reference sequence). V lost 3 bases, J lost 6 bases, and 17 bases lay in between.

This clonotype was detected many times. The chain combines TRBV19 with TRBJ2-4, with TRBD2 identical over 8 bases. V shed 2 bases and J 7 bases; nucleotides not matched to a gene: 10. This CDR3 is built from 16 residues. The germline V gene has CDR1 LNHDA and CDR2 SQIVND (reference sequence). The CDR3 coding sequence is TGTGCCAGTAGTATATTTATTAGCGGGAACGATAACATTCAGTACTTC. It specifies CASSIFISGNDNIQYF.

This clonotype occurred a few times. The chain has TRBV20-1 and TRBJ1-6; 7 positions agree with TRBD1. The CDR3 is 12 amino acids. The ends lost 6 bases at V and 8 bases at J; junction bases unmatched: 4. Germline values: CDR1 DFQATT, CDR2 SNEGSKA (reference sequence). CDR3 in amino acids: CSADRVDSPLHF. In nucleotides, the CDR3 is TGCAGTGCCGACAGGGTTGATTCACCCCTCCACTTT.

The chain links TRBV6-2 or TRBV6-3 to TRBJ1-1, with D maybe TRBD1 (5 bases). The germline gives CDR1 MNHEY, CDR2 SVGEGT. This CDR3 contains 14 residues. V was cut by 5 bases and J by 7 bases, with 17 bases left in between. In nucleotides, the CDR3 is TGTGCCAGCAGTAACTTCCCCCGGGACCTTGAAGCTTTCTTT. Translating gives CASSNFPRDLEAFF.

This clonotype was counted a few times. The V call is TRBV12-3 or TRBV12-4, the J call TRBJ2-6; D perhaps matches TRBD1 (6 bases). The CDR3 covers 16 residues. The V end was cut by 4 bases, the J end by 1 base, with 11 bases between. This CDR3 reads CASSSRGSSGANVLTF. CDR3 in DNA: TGTGCCAGCAGTTCCAGGGGAAGTTCTGGGGCCAACGTCCTGACTTTC.

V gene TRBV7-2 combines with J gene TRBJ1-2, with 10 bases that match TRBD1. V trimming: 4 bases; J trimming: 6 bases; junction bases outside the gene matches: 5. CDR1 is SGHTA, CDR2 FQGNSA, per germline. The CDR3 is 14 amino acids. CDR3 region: CASSSWTGGDGYTF. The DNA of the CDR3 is TGTGCCAGCAGCTCGTGGACAGGGGGGGATGGCTACACCTTC.

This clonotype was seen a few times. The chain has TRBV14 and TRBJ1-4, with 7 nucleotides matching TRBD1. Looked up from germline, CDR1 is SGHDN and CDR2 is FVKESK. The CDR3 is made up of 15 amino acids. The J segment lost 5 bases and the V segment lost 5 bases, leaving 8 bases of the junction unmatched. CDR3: CASSTGDPKNEKLFF. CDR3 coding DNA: TGTGCCAGCAGCACAGGGGACCCAAAGAATGAAAAACTGTTTTTT.

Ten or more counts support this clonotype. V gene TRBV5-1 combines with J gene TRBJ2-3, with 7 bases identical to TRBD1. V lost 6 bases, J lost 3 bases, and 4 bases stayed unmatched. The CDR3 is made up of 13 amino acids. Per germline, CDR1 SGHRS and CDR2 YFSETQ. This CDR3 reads CASTRQGTDTQYF. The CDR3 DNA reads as TGCGCCAGCACCCGACAGGGAACAGATACGCAGTATTTT.

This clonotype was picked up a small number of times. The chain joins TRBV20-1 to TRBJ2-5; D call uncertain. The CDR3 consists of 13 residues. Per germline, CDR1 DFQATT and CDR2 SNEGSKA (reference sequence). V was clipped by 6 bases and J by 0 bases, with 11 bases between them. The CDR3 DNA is TGCAGTGCGGGCCTACCAAACCAAGAGACCCAGTACTTC. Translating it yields CSAGLPNQETQYF.

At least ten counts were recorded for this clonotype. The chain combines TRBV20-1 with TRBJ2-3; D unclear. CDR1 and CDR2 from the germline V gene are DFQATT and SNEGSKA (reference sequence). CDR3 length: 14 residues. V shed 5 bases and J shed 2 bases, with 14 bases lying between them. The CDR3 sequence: CSAPLGWLTDTQYF. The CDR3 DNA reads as TGCAGTGCTCCCCTGGGCTGGCTCACAGATACGCAGTATTTT.

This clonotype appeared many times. CDR3 protein: CASSVQTGGQTGELFF. The CDR3 region has the DNA TGTGCCAGCAGCGTTCAAACAGGGGGTCAAACCGGGGAGCTGTTTTTT. The rearrangement uses TRBV9 and TRBJ2-2; TRBD1 aligns across 8 bases. V lost 2 bases, J lost 5 bases, and 8 bases stayed unmatched. The germline CDR1 and CDR2 sequences are SGDLS and YYNGEE. This CDR3 is built from 16 residues.

The CDR3 sequence is CASSPISGSYEQYF. The CDR3 DNA reads as TGTGCCAGCTCACCAATTTCGGGCTCCTACGAGCAGTACTTC. The gene calls are TRBV18 and TRBJ2-7; D ambiguous. The germline CDR1 and CDR2 sequences are KGHSH and LQKENI. The CDR3 is 14 amino acids. V lost 2 bases and J 0 bases, leaving 8 bases between the germline ends.

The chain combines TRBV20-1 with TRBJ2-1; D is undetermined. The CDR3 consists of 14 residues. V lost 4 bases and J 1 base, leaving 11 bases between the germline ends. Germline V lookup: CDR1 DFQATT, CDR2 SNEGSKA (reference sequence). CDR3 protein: CSATWPLSYNEQFF. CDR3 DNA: TGCAGTGCTACCTGGCCCTTATCCTACAATGAGCAGTTCTTC.

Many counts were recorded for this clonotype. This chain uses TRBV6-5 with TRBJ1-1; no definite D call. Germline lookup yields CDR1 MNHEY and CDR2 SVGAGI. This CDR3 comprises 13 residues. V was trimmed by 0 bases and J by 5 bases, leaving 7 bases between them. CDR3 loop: CASSYSKGTEAFF. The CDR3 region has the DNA TGTGCCAGCAGTTACTCGAAAGGGACTGAAGCTTTCTTT.

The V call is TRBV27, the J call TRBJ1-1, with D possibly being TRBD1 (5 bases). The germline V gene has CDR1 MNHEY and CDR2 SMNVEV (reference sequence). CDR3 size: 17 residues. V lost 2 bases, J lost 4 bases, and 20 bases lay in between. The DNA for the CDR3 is TGTGCCAGCAGTTTACGATTGGCAGGGAGGTCTTCCACTGAAGCTTTCTTT. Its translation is CASSLRLAGRSSTEAFF.

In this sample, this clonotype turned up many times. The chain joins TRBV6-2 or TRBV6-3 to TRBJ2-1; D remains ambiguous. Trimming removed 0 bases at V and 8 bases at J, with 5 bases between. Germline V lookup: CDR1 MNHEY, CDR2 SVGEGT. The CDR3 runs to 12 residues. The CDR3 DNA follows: TGTGCCAGCAGTTACTCATACCATGAGCAGTTCTTC. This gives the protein CASSYSYHEQFF.

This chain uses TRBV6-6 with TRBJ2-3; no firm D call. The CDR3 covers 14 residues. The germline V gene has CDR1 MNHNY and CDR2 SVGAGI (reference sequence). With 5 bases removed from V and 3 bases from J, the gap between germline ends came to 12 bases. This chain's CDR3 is CASSPRVQTDTQYF. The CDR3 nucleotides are TGTGCCAGCAGTCCAAGGGTCCAGACAGATACGCAGTATTTT.

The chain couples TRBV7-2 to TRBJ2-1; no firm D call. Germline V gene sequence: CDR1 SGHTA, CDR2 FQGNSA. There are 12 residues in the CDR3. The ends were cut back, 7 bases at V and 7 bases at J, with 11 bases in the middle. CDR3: CASISGGNEQFF. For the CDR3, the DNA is TGTGCCAGCATCTCCGGTGGGAATGAGCAGTTCTTC.

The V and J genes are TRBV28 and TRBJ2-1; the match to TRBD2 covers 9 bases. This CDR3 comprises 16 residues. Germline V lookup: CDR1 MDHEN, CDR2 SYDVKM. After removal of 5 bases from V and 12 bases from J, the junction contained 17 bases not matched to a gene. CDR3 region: CASSPAGTSSRGGQFF. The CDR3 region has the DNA TGTGCCAGCAGTCCGGCCGGGACTAGCAGTCGAGGGGGGCAGTTCTTC.

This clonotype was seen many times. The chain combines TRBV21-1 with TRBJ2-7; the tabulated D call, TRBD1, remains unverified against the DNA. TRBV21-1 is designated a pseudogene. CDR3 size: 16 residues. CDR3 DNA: TGTGCCAGCAGCAAAGCTCTAAAGGACAAGGCCTACGAGCAGTACTTC. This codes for CASSKALKDKAYEQYF.

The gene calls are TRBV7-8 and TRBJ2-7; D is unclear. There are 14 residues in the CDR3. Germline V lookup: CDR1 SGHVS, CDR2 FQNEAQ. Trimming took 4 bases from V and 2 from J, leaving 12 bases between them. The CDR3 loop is CASSSRTRAYEQYF. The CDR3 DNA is TGTGCCAGCAGCTCAAGGACCCGCGCCTACGAGCAGTACTTC.

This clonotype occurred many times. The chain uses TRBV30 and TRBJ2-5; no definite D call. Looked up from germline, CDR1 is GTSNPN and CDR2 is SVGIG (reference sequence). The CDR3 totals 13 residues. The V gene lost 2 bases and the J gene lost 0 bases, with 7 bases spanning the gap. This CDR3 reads CAWSREDQETQYF. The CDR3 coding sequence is TGTGCCTGGAGTCGAGAGGACCAAGAGACCCAGTACTTC.

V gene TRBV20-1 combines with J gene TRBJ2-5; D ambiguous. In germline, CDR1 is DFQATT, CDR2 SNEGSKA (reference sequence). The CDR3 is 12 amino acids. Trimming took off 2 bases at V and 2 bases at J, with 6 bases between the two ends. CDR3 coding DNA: TGCAGTGCTAGACCCACACAAGAGACCCAGTACTTC. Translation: CSARPTQETQYF.

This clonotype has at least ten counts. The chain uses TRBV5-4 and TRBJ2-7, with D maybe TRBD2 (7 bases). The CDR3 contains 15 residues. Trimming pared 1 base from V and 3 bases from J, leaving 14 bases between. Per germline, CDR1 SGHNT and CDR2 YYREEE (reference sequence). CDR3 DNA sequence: TGTGCCAGCAGCTTGAGCGGGACACTCCGCTACGAGCAGTACTTC. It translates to CASSLSGTLRYEQYF.